This is a list of T cell receptor beta chains from one sample in a study of blood T cell repertoires in COVID-19. The assay was immunoSEQ multiplex PCR, and TCRdb's table has in-frame clones only and misses some. The sample yields about 270,000 clones, approximately 90% seen once. The sample comprised PBMCs or T cells enriched from blood (not recorded which). All receptors derive from a man between 18 and 29 years old who had recovered from COVID-19. Both conserved end residues are part of each CDR3. D genes are given only for firm matches. Clone size is stated in some rows and not others, as once, few, many or a class when expanded.

>.|TRBV3-1/TRBV3-2|TRBJ1-3|TRBD1
CASTPGGQISGNTIYF
TGTGCCAGCACCCCAGGGGGACAGATCTCTGGAAACACCATATATTTT
>.|TRBV19|TRBJ1-1|TRBD1
CASSVVGQANTEAFF
TGTGCCAGTAGTGTCGTGGGACAGGCGAACACTGAAGCTTTCTTT
>.|TRBV28|TRBJ2-1|.
CASTAGTAYNEQFF
TGTGCCAGCACTGCGGGGACCGCCTACAATGAGCAGTTCTTC
>.|TRBV18|TRBJ1-5|TRBD1
CASSSGQGGQPQHF
TGTGCCAGCTCATCAGGACAGGGAGGTCAGCCCCAGCATTTT
>.|TRBV24-1|TRBJ1-2|TRBD1
CATSDWDRGYTF
TGTGCCACCAGTGATTGGGACAGAGGCTACACCTTC
>few|TRBV2|TRBJ1-5|.
CASSDFRESYSNQPQHF
TGTGCCAGCAGTGATTTCAGGGAAAGTTATAGCAATCAGCCCCAGCATTTT
>.|TRBV7-9|TRBJ1-5|.
CASSTRENQPQHF
TGTGCCAGCAGCACGCGAGAGAATCAGCCCCAGCATTTT
>.|TRBV5-4|TRBJ2-6|TRBD1
CASSRGGTGSSGANVLTF
TGTGCCAGCAGCCGGGGTGGGACAGGGAGCTCTGGGGCCAACGTCCTGACTTTC
>.|TRBV7-4|TRBJ2-3|TRBD1
CASSLPGQGLGFTDTQYF
TGTGCCAGCAGCTTACCGGGACAGGGTCTGGGATTTACAGATACGCAGTATTTT
>.|TRBV5-1|TRBJ1-2|.
CASSSDGQGPDGYTF
TGCGCCAGCAGCTCGGACGGCCAGGGCCCGGATGGCTACACCTTC
>.|TRBV2|TRBJ2-7|.
CASRGPNGGATYEQYF
TGTGCCAGCCGGGGCCCTAACGGCGGGGCGACCTACGAGCAGTACTTC
>.|TRBV11-2|TRBJ2-3|TRBD1
CASSYTGGVPTDTQYF
TGTGCCAGCAGTTATACAGGGGGAGTACCCACAGATACGCAGTATTTT
>once|TRBV18|TRBJ1-4|.
CASSPGGSQFEKLFF
TGTGCCAGCTCACCAGGAGGCAGTCAGTTTGAAAAACTGTTTTTT
>.|TRBV7-8|TRBJ2-7|TRBD1
CASSLGTGIIYEQYF
TGTGCCAGCAGCTTAGGGACAGGGATTATCTACGAGCAGTACTTC
>once|TRBV5-1|TRBJ2-1|.
CASSLSPGGHEQFF
TGCGCCAGCAGCTTATCTCCAGGGGGGCATGAGCAGTTCTTC
>.|TRBV11-1|TRBJ2-3|.
CASSGGTFRTDTQYF
TGTGCCAGCAGCGGAGGGACTTTTCGCACAGATACGCAGTATTTT
>.|TRBV15|TRBJ1-2|TRBD1
CATSREMTGGINYGYTF
TGTGCCACCAGCAGAGAAATGACAGGGGGCATTAACTATGGCTACACCTTC
>.|TRBV3-1/TRBV3-2|TRBJ2-3|TRBD2
CASSLAGRTDTQYF
TGTGCCAGCAGCCTAGCGGGGCGCACAGATACGCAGTATTTT
>.|TRBV10-3|TRBJ1-2|.
CAISGGDGYTF
TGTGCCATCAGTGGCGGGGATGGCTACACCTTC
>.|TRBV24-1|TRBJ1-1|.
CATSDKRGSTEAFF
TGTGCCACCAGTGACAAACGTGGGAGCACTGAAGCTTTCTTT
>.|TRBV7-2|TRBJ1-6|TRBD1
CASSLDGVRTGAPLHF
TGTGCCAGCAGCTTAGATGGTGTAAGGACAGGGGCCCCCCTCCACTTT
>.|TRBV9|TRBJ2-4|TRBD2
CASSVSPAGENIQYF
TGTGCCAGCAGCGTAAGCCCAGCGGGAGAAAACATTCAGTACTTC
>.|TRBV24-1|TRBJ1-2|.
CATSDLGLSGYTF
TGTGCCACCAGTGATTTAGGACTCAGTGGCTACACCTTC
>few|TRBV7-9|TRBJ2-7|TRBD1
CASSLTGTGGFEQYF
TGTGCCAGCAGCTTAACCGGGACAGGGGGCTTCGAGCAGTACTTC
>.|TRBV27|TRBJ1-4|TRBD1
CASSAGTANEKLFF
TGTGCCAGCAGTGCAGGGACAGCCAATGAAAAACTGTTTTTT
>once|TRBV7-2|TRBJ1-2|.
CASSLAIRGDGYTF
TGTGCCAGCAGCTTAGCGATAAGGGGCGACGGCTACACCTTC
>.|TRBV3-1/TRBV3-2|TRBJ1-2|.
CASSHSRANYGYTF
TGTGCCAGCAGCCATTCGCGAGCTAACTATGGCTACACCTTC
>.|TRBV19|TRBJ2-7|.
CASSRPGGAYEQYF
TGTGCCAGTAGCCGTCCGGGCGGGGCCTACGAGCAGTACTTC
>.|TRBV7-9|TRBJ1-5|.
CASSPIRQINQPQHF
TGTGCCAGCAGCCCCATACGACAGATCAATCAGCCCCAGCATTTT
>few|TRBV11-3|TRBJ2-1|TRBD1
CASSSTGTGGWNEQFF
TGTGCCAGCAGCTCCACCGGGACAGGGGGTTGGAATGAGCAGTTCTTC
>.|TRBV4-2|TRBJ1-2|.
CASSQVGQNYGYTF
TGTGCCAGCAGCCAAGTGGGGCAGAACTATGGCTACACCTTC
>once|TRBV6-5|TRBJ1-1|TRBD1
CASTWTGVNTEAFF
TGTGCCAGCACCTGGACAGGGGTGAACACTGAAGCTTTCTTT
>.|TRBV6-5|TRBJ2-1|TRBD2
CASIAGGAYNEQFF
TGTGCCAGCATAGCGGGAGGGGCCTACAATGAGCAGTTCTTC
>.|TRBV27|TRBJ2-7|TRBD2
CASSGGLVFHEQYF
TGTGCCAGCAGTGGGGGACTAGTTTTTCACGAGCAGTACTTC
>.|TRBV4-2|TRBJ1-1|TRBD1
CASSQAPGTGWSEAFF
TGTGCCAGCAGCCAAGCCCCCGGGACAGGGTGGTCTGAAGCTTTCTTT
>.|TRBV9|TRBJ1-4|.
CASSASGSPNEKLFF
TGTGCCAGCAGCGCATCAGGGTCCCCTAATGAAAAACTGTTTTTT
>.|TRBV5-8|TRBJ1-3|TRBD1
CASSLDRGSGNTIYF
TGTGCCAGCAGCTTGGACAGGGGCTCTGGAAACACCATATATTTT
>.|TRBV5-1|TRBJ2-5|.
CASSLRWRGTQYF
TGCGCCAGCAGCTTGAGGTGGAGGGGGACCCAGTACTTC
>.|TRBV24-1|TRBJ1-5|TRBD1
CATGQPNQPQHF
TGTGCCACGGGACAGCCAAATCAGCCCCAGCATTTT
>.|TRBV4-1|TRBJ2-1|TRBD2
CASSPRTSPTYNEQFF
TGCGCCAGCAGCCCCCGGACTAGCCCAACCTACAATGAGCAGTTCTTC
>few|TRBV19|TRBJ2-1|TRBD2
CASSPSGGVFDEQFF
TGTGCCAGTAGTCCTAGCGGGGGAGTTTTCGATGAGCAGTTCTTC
>.|TRBV6-1|TRBJ1-2|.
CASSEKQEWVYGYTF
TGTGCCAGCAGTGAAAAACAGGAGTGGGTATATGGCTACACCTTC
>.|TRBV19|TRBJ1-3|.
CASSTGDTRSGNTIYF
TGTGCCAGTAGTACTGGGGACACCCGGTCTGGAAACACCATATATTTT
>.|TRBV19|TRBJ1-2|.
CASKRGGTNYGYTF
TGTGCCAGTAAAAGGGGAGGAACTAACTATGGCTACACCTTC
>.|TRBV7-9|TRBJ2-6|TRBD2
CASRLAGASGANVLTF
TGTGCCAGCAGACTAGCGGGAGCTTCTGGGGCCAACGTCCTGACTTTC
>once|TRBV6-5|TRBJ1-1|.
CASRSPYYTEAFF
TGTGCCAGCAGATCGCCATACTACACTGAAGCTTTCTTT